Following are 10 T cell receptor beta chains from one sample sequenced in a study of blood T cell repertoires in COVID-19. Assay used: immunoSEQ multiplex PCR; TCRdb lists only in-frame clones, some missing. Found here are about 180,000 clones, approximately 85% of them singletons; the top ten hold roughly 5%. The material sequenced was peripheral blood. These receptor sequences come from a woman between 50 and 59 years old with COVID-19, enrolled during active disease.

This chain links TRBV6-6 with TRBJ2-7; no firm D call. Germline lookup yields CDR1 MNHNY and CDR2 SVGAGI (reference sequence). The V and J ends lost 9 bases and 1 base respectively, with 7 bases between them. CDR3 length: 11 residues. The CDR3 sequence: CASCQSYEQYF. The CDR3 nucleotides read TGTGCCAGTTGCCAGTCCTACGAGCAGTACTTC.

The chain employs TRBV9 and TRBJ1-6, with TRBD1 identical over 7 bases. This CDR3 is built from 15 residues. CDR1 is SGDLS and CDR2 is YYNGEE in the germline V gene. Losses at the gene ends were 0 bases for V and 10 bases for J; bases not matched to a gene: 7. CDR3 loop: CASSVDGQGGSPLHF. CDR3 coding DNA: TGTGCCAGCAGCGTAGACGGCCAGGGGGGCTCACCCCTCCACTTT.

This chain links TRBV2 with TRBJ2-7, with D hard to call. From germline, CDR1 is SNHLY and CDR2 FYNNEI. Trimming left V 3 bases short and J 4 bases short, with 7 bases between. The CDR3 sequence is 12 residues long. CDR3 amino acids: CASSDQTYEQYF. The DNA of the CDR3 is TGTGCCAGCAGTGATCAAACATACGAGCAGTACTTC.

The rearrangement joins TRBV6-5 to TRBJ1-5; D is uncertain. This CDR3 region has 14 residues. Germline assignment: CDR1 MNHEY and CDR2 SVGAGI. The V end lost 10 bases, the J end lost 4 bases, and 17 bases lay between the germline ends. The DNA of the CDR3 is TGTGCCACCCACCTATCCCGGGGAAATCAGCCCCAGCATTTT. Encoded protein: CATHLSRGNQPQHF.

The gene calls are TRBV7-8 and TRBJ2-3; possible D gene TRBD1, 5 bases. The CDR3 sequence is 16 residues long. The V gene lost 0 bases and the J gene lost 4 bases, with 14 bases spanning the gap. The germline V gene has CDR1 SGHVS and CDR2 FQNEAQ. CDR3 region: CASSLAESGIPDTQYF. For the CDR3, the DNA is TGTGCCAGCAGCTTAGCGGAGTCAGGGATTCCAGATACGCAGTATTTT.

The CDR3 nucleotides are TGTGCCAGCAGTCGCCTGACTGAAGGAGCCGGGGAGCTGTTTTTT. It specifies CASSRLTEGAGELFF. The rearrangement links TRBV6-2 or TRBV6-3 to TRBJ2-2; no definite D call. The germline V gene encodes CDR1 MNHEY and CDR2 SVGEGT. V lost 5 bases and J 6 bases, leaving 16 bases between the germline ends. The CDR3 loop spans 15 amino acids.

V is TRBV7-2 and J is TRBJ2-5; D unclear. CDR1 is SGHTA, CDR2 FQGNSA, per germline. This CDR3 has 14 amino acids. Trimming removed 4 bases at V and 1 base at J, with 10 bases between. DNA of the CDR3: TGTGCCAGCAGCTCATCGATCGGCCAAGAGACCCAGTACTTC. Protein product: CASSSSIGQETQYF.

J is TRBJ2-7 and V is TRBV5-4; 9 bases are a match to TRBD2. The CDR3 sequence is 15 residues long. The trim removed 3 bases at V and 6 bases at J, leaving 10 bases unmatched. Per the germline V gene, CDR1 is SGHNT and CDR2 is YYREEE (reference sequence). The CDR3: CASSSPVRGGLEQYF. For the CDR3, the DNA is TGTGCCAGCAGCTCCCCCGTGCGGGGGGGCCTCGAGCAGTACTTC.

The V call is TRBV2, the J call TRBJ2-5, with a weak D call TRBD1 (6 bases). The CDR3 spans 12 residues. Trimming pared 7 bases from V and 2 bases from J, leaving 8 bases between. CDR1 is SNHLY and CDR2 is FYNNEI in the germline V gene. CDR3 loop: CASNREQETQYF. In DNA form, the CDR3 reads TGTGCCAGCAACAGGGAACAAGAGACCCAGTACTTC.

A word on this clone: One end of the junction varies from germline; a read error may be responsible. V is TRBV13 and J is TRBJ1-1, with TRBD1 identical over 7 bases. In germline, CDR1 is PRHDT, CDR2 FYEKMQ (reference sequence). The CDR3 extends over 16 amino acids. The CDR3 is CASSVGQGEENTEAFF. CDR3 in DNA: TGTGCCAGCAGCGTAGGGCAGGGGGAAGAGAACACTGAAGCTTTCTTT.